Detailed here is one T cell receptor beta chain. This sample is drawn from a study of blood T cell repertoires in COVID-19. Across the whole study: Collection of acute and convalescent COVID-19 samples took place in the United States, Italy and Spain.

Method: immunoSEQ multiplex PCR; TCRdb's copy keeps in-frame clones and lacks some. The table has 150,000 or so clones, 70% to 85% seen once. The CDR3 covers 15 residues. With 1 base clipped from V and 10 bases from J, the junction kept 8 bases outside the gene matches. Germline CDR1 is SGHTA and CDR2 is FQGNSA. The receptor comes from a man aged 45-60 years who had recovered from COVID-19. Sequenced material: PBMCs or T cells enriched from blood (not recorded which). V usage is TRBV7-2 and J usage is TRBJ2-1; 9 bases line up with TRBD2. The CDR3 DNA reads TGTGCCAGCAGCTTAGGCGGGGGGGCCGGTCGGGAGCAGTTCTTC. Translation: CASSLGGGAGREQFF.